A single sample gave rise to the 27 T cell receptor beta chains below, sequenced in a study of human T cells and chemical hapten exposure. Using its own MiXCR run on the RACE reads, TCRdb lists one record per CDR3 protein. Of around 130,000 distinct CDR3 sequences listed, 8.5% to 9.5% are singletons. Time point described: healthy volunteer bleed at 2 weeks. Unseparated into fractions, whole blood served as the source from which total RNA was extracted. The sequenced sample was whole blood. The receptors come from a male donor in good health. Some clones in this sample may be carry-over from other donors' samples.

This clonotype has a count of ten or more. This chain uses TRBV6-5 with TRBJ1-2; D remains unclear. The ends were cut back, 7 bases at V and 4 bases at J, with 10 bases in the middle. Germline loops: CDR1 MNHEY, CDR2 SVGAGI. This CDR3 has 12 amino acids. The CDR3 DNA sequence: TGTGCCAGCACGGGGAGACGCTATGGCTACACCTTC. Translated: CASTGRRYGYTF.

The DNA of the CDR3 is TGTGCCAGCAGCCTGATCTCGGGATCGGGCACCGGGGAGCTGTTTTTT. It yields the protein CASSLISGSGTGELFF. The V and J genes are TRBV11-2 and TRBJ2-2, with a possible D match to TRBD2 (5 bases). The V gene's germline CDR1 is SGHAT and CDR2 FQNNGV. The CDR3 has 16 amino acids. Deletions cut 5 bases from V and 4 bases from J, with 17 bases between. Complete variable domain (other parts from reference TRBV11-2 and TRBJ2-2): EAGVAQSPRYKIIEKRQSVAFWCNPISGHATLYWYQQILGQGPKLLIQFQNNGVVDDSQLPKDRFSAERLKGVDSTLKIQPAKLEDSAVYLCASSLISGSGTGELFFGEGSRLTVL.

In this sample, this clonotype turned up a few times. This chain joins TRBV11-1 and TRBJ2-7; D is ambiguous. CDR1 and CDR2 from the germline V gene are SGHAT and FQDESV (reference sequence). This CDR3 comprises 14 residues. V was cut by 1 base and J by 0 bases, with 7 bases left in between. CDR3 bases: TGTGCCAGCAGCTTAGATTCTTTCTCCTACGAGCAGTACTTC. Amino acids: CASSLDSFSYEQYF.

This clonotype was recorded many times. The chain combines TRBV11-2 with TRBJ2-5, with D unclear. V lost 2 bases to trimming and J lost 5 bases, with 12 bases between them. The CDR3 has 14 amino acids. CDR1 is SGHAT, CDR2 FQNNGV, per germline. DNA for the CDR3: TGTGCCAGCAGCTTATCCAGTTTCGAGGAGACCCAGTACTTC. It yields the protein CASSLSSFEETQYF.

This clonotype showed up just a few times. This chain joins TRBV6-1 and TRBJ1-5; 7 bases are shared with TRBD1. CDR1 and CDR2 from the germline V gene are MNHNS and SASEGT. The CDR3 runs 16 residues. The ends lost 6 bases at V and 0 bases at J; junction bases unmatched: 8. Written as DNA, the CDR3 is TGTGCCAGCAGGGGACAGAGAATTTATAGCAATCAGCCCCAGCATTTT. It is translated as CASRGQRIYSNQPQHF.

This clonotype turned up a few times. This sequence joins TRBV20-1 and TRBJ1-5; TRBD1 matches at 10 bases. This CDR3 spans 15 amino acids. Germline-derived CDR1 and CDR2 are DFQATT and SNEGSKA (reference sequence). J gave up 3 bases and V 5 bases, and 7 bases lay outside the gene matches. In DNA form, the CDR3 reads TGCAGTGCTCCGGGACAGGGGAACTACAATCAGCCCCAGCATTTT. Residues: CSAPGQGNYNQPQHF.

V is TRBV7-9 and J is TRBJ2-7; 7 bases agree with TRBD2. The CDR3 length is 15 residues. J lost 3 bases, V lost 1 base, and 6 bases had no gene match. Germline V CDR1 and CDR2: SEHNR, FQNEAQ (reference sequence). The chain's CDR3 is CASSLVAGAHYEQYF. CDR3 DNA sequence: TGTGCCAGCAGCTTAGTTGCGGGAGCCCACTACGAGCAGTACTTC. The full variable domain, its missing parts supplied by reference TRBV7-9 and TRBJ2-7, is DTGVSQNPRHKITKRGQNVTFRCDPISEHNRLYWYRQTLGQGPEFLTYFQNEAQLEKSRLLSDRFSAERPKGSFSTLEIQRTEQGDSAMYLCASSLVAGAHYEQYFGPGTRLTVT.

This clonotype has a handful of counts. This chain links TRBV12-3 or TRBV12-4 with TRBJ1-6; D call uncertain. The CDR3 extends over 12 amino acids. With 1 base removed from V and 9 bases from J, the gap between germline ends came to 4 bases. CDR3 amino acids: CASSLEGSPLHF. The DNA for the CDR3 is TGTGCCAGCAGTTTAGAAGGTTCACCCCTCCACTTT.

As DNA, the CDR3 is TGTGCCAGCAGCTCCGAGGGACACTTGGGTTTCTTT. It yields the protein CASSSEGHLGFF. The J gene is TRBJ1-1, the V gene TRBV7-9; weak D call: TRBD1 (6 bases). This CDR3 has 12 amino acids. The V gene lost 4 bases and the J gene lost 13 bases, with 16 bases spanning the gap. Germline values: CDR1 SEHNR, CDR2 FQNEAQ (reference sequence).

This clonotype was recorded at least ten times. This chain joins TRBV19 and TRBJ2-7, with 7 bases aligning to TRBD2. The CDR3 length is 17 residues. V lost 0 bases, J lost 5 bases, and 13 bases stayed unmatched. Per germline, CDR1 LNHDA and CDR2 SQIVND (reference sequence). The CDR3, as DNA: TGTGCCAGTAGTATAGATTTGTGGCGGGAGAGGTCGGACGAGCAGTACTTC. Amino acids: CASSIDLWRERSDEQYF.

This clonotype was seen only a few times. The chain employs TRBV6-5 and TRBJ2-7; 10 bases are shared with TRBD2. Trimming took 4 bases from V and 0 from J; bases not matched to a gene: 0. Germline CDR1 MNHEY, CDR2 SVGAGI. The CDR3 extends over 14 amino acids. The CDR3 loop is CASSSSGSSYEQYF. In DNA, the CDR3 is TGTGCCAGCAGTTCTAGCGGGAGCTCCTACGAGCAGTACTTC.

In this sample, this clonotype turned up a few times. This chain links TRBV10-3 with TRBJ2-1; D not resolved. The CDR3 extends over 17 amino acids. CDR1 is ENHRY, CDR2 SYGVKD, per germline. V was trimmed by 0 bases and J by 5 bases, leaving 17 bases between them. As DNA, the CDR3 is TGTGCCATCAGTGAGTCGACTTTGCGATCGGGCCACAATGAGCAGTTCTTC. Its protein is CAISESTLRSGHNEQFF.

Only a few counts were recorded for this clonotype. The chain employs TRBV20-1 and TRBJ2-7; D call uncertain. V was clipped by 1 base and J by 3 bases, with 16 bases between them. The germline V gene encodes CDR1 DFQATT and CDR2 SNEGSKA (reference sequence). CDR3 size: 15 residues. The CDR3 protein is CSARGGLKMSYEQYF. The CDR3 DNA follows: TGCAGTGCTAGAGGGGGTCTAAAAATGAGCTACGAGCAGTACTTC.

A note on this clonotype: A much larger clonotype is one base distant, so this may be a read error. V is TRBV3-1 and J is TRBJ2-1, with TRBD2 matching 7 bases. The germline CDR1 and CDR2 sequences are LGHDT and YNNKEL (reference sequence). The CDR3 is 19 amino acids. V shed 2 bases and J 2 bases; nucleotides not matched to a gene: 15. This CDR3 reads CASSQPTSRRAGTYNEQFF. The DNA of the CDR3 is TGTGCCAGCAGCCAACCGACTAGCAGGAGGGCCGGGACCTACAATGAGCAGTTCTTC.

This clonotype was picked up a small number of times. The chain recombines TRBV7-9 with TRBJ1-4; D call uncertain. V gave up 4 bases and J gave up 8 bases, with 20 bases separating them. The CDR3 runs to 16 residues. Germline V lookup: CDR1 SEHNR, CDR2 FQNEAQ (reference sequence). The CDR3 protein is CASSSTQTFKREKLFF. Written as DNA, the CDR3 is TGTGCCAGCAGCTCCACCCAGACATTCAAACGGGAAAAACTGTTTTTT.

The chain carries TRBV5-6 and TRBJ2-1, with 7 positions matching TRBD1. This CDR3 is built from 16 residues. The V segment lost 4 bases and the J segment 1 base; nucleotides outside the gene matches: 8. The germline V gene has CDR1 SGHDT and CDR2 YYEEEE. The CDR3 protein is CASSPRTGRSYNEQFF. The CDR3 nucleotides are TGTGCCAGCAGCCCGCGGACAGGCCGATCCTACAATGAGCAGTTCTTC.

The CDR3, as DNA: TGTGCCAGCAGTGACACAGGGAGCTCCTACAATGAGCAGTTCTTC. As protein: CASSDTGSSYNEQFF. This chain joins TRBV2 and TRBJ2-1; D may be TRBD1 (6 bases). Germline V gene data show CDR1 as SNHLY and CDR2 as FYNNEI. The V gene lost 3 bases and the J gene lost 0 bases, with 9 bases spanning the gap. CDR3 length equals 15 residues.

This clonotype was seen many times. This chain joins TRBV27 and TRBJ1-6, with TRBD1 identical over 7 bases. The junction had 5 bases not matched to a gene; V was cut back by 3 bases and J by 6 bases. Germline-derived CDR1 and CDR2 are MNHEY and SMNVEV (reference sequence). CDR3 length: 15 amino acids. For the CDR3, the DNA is TGTGCCAGCAGTTTCGGGCAGGGGGTTAATTCACCCCTCCACTTT. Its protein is CASSFGQGVNSPLHF.

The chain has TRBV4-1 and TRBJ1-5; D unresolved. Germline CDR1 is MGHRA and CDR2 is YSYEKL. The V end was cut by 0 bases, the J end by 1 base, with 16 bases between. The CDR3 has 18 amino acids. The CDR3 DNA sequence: TGCGCCAGCAGCCAAGAAGGTGGGGTCGGGAAAAGCAATCAGCCCCAGCATTTT. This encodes CASSQEGGVGKSNQPQHF.

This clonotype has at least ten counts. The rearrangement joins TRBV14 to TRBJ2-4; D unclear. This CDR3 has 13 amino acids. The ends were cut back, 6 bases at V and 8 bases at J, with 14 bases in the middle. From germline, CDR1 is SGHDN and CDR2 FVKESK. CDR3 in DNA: TGTGCCAGCAGTTTGCTAGGGTCGGACATTCAGTACTTC. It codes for CASSLLGSDIQYF.

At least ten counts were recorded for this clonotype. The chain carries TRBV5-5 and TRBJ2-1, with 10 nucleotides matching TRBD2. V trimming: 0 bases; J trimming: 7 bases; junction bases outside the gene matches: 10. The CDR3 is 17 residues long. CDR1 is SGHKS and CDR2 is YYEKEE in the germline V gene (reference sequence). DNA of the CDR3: TGTGCCAGCAGCTTGGCCCTAGTAGCGGGAGGAGGGAATGAGCAGTTCTTC. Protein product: CASSLALVAGGGNEQFF.

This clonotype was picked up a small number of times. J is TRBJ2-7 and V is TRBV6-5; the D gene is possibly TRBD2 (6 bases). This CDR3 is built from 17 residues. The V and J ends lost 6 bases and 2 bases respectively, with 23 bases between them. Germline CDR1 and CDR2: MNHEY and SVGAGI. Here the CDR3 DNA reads TGTGCCAGCAGGCCGACCTACTCGGGAGACCGAGCCTACGAGCAGTACTTC. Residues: CASRPTYSGDRAYEQYF.

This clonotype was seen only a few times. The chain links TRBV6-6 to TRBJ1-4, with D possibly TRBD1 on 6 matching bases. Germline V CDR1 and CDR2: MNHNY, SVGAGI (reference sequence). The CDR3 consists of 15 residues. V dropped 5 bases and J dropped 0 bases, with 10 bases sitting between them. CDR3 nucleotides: TGTGCCAGCAGTGAGGACAGCGCAACTAATGAAAAACTGTTTTTT. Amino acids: CASSEDSATNEKLFF.

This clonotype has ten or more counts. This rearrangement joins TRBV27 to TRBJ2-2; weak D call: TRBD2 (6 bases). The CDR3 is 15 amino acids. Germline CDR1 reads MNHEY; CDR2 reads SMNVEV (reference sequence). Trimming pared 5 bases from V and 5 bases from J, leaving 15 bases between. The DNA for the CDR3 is TGTGCCAGCAGTACAGGTGGCGCGGGGACCGGGGAGCTGTTTTTT. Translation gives CASSTGGAGTGELFF.

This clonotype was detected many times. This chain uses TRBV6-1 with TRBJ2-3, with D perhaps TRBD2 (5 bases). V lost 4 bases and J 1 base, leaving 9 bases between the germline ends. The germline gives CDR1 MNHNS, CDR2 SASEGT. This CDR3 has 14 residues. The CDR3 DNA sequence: TGTGCCAGCAGTGTGGACTCTGGCACAGATACGCAGTATTTT. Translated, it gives CASSVDSGTDTQYF.

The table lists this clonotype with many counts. This CDR3 reads CSAPTSGAADTQYF. The CDR3 nucleotides are TGCAGTGCCCCGACTAGCGGGGCGGCAGATACGCAGTATTTT. The V call is TRBV20-1, the J call TRBJ2-3, with 11 bases lining up with TRBD2. Germline V gene sequence: CDR1 DFQATT, CDR2 SNEGSKA (reference sequence). The CDR3 has 14 amino acids. The junction had 6 bases not matched to a gene; V was cut back by 6 bases and J by 4 bases.

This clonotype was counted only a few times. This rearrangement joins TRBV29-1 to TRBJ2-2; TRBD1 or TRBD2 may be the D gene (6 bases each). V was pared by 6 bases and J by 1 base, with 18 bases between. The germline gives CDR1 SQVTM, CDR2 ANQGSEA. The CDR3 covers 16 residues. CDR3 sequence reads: CSVSRGAGWNTGELFF. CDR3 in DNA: TGCAGCGTCTCGAGGGGGGCGGGGTGGAACACCGGGGAGCTGTTTTTT.